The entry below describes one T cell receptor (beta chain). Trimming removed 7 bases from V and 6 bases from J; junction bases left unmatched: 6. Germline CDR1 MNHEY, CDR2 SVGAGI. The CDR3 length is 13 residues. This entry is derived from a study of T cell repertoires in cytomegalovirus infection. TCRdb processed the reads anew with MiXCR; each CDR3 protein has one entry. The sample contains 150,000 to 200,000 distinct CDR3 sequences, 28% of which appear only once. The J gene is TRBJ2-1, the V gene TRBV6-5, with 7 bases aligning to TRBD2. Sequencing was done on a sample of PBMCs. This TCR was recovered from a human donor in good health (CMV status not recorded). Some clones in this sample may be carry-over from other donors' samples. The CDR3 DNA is TGTGCCAGCATTTGGACTAGTATCAATGAGCAGTTCTTC. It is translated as CASIWTSINEQFF.